This T cell receptor beta chain was recovered during a study of OX40 agonist ivuxolimab in advanced cancers. Study in general: There were three patients with partial responses, one having hepatocellular carcinoma and two cutaneous melanoma.

The V gene lost 3 bases and the J gene lost 0 bases, with 8 bases spanning the gap. CDR1 and CDR2 (germline): LNHDA, SQIVND (reference sequence). CDR3 length equals 14 residues. The method was immunoSEQ multiplex PCR; TCRdb's version includes in-frame clones alone and lacks a portion of them. The sample contains about 77,000 clones, about 85% of which appear only once. The sequencing used CD4+ or CD8+ T cells sorted from blood, collected in a trial of the OX40 agonist ivuxolimab. V is TRBV19 and J is TRBJ1-1, with a tentative D call TRBD1 (6 bases). The clonotype was recovered from an adult with an advanced solid tumor such as melanoma, head and neck, liver or kidney cancer. CDR3 nucleotides: TGTGCCAGTAGTATCAGGGGCGTGAACACTGAAGCTTTCTTT. Its protein is CASSIRGVNTEAFF.